This record looks at one TCR beta chain sequence and its context. The data originate from a study of blood T cell repertoires in COVID-19. Study overall: The study drew acute and convalescent COVID-19 samples from the United States, Italy and Spain. Sample material is recorded as cDNA or gDNA derived from T cells, B-cell-depleted T cells, or PBMCs.

How the authors handled the data: Reference gene primer amplification gave nucleated cell count estimates. TCRdb keeps only in-frame clones here, not all; method: immunoSEQ multiplex PCR. Clone size and V and J calls were adopted from that table, with D and trimming inferred from the DNA. This table holds approximately 210,000 clones, about 83% found once. V lost 6 bases and J 6 bases, leaving 14 bases between the germline ends. Germline V gives CDR1 MNHNY, CDR2 SVGAGI (reference sequence). This CDR3 contains 13 residues. The material sequenced was peripheral blood. This clonotype originated in a woman aged 50 to 60 with active or convalescent COVID-19. The genes are TRBV6-6 and TRBJ1-2; a possible D gene is TRBD1 (5 bases). CDR3 nucleotides: TGTGCCAGCAGCCGAAGGCAGGGCGATGGCTACACCTTC. It codes for CASSRRQGDGYTF.